Below, 14 T cell receptor beta chains from the same sample are listed, as sequenced in a study of T-cell memory formation after mild COVID-19. TCRdb reanalysed the 5' RACE reads using MiXCR and keeps one entry per CDR3 protein. This sample has roughly 240,000 distinct CDR3 sequences, with roughly 15% found just once. Sequenced input: PBMCs or a T cell subset sorted from them (not recorded which). The receptors here all came from an adult woman who had mild COVID-19 (a few samples of this study predate the infection). Cell type and time point are not known.

A single count supports this clonotype. The chain links TRBV7-2 to TRBJ2-1; tentative D call: TRBD2 (5 bases). The CDR3 sequence is 12 residues long. V lost 5 bases and J lost 11, with 13 bases in between. Germline lookup yields CDR1 SGHTA and CDR2 FQGNSA. In DNA form, the CDR3 reads TGTGCCAGCAGCCCTTTTGCGGGTAAGCAGTTCTTC. Translating it yields CASSPFAGKQFF.

In its sample, this clonotype was seen a few times. This rearrangement joins TRBV29-1 to TRBJ2-7, with TRBD1 matching 12 bases. Germline assignment: CDR1 SQVTM and CDR2 ANQGSEA. The CDR3 spans 15 residues. Trimming cost V 5 bases and J 7 bases; bases outside gene matches: 12. The DNA for the CDR3 is TGCAGCGTTACGCCGGGACAGGGGGCTCAGGATGAGCAGTACTTC. Protein product: CSVTPGQGAQDEQYF.

This clonotype was observed a few times. This CDR3 is CASSQDLGDSGNTDTQYF. In nucleotides, the CDR3 is TGCGCCAGCAGCCAAGATCTAGGGGATAGCGGGAACACAGATACGCAGTATTTT. This chain uses TRBV4-3 with TRBJ2-3; 8 positions match TRBD2. This CDR3 comprises 18 residues. CDR1 is LGHNA and CDR2 is YSLEER in the germline V gene. Trimming removed 0 bases from V and 2 bases from J; junction bases left unmatched: 10.

V is TRBV5-4 and J is TRBJ1-1, with 7 bases aligning to TRBD1. J was trimmed by 9 bases and V by 5 bases; bases with no gene match: 13. This CDR3 is 14 amino acids long. Germline V gene sequence: CDR1 SGHNT, CDR2 YYREEE (reference sequence). The CDR3 here is CASRNQDRSGQAFF. CDR3 nucleotide sequence: TGTGCCAGCAGGAACCAGGACAGGTCGGGGCAAGCTTTCTTT.

This clonotype was recorded a few times. The V gene is TRBV5-5, the J gene TRBJ2-7; 13 bases agree with TRBD2. This CDR3 spans 16 amino acids. Germline trimming cut 0 bases from V and 2 bases from J; bases unmatched to any gene: 2. Germline CDR1 SGHKS, CDR2 YYEKEE (reference sequence). The CDR3 is CASSLAGTSGTYEQYF. The CDR3 DNA is TGTGCCAGCAGCTTGGCCGGGACTAGCGGGACCTACGAGCAGTACTTC. Filled out from reference TRBV5-5 and TRBJ2-7, the complete variable domain reads DAGVTQSPTHLIKTRGQQVTLRCSPISGHKSVSWYQQVLGQGPQFIFQYYEKEERGRGNFPDRFSARQFPNYSSELNVNALLLGDSALYLCASSLAGTSGTYEQYFGPGTRLTVT.

The chain couples TRBV7-9 to TRBJ2-7, with D possibly matching TRBD2 (6 bases). This CDR3 is 15 amino acids long. Germline V gene data show CDR1 as SEHNR and CDR2 as FQNEAQ (reference sequence). With 7 bases removed from V and 5 bases from J, the gap between germline ends came to 21 bases. CDR3 residues: CASTLVGGTRNEQYF. The CDR3 DNA is TGTGCCAGCACCTTGGTGGGGGGTACGAGAAACGAGCAGTACTTC.

This clonotype turned up a few times. The chain employs TRBV5-1 and TRBJ1-2, with a possible D match to TRBD1 (5 bases). Germline V lookup: CDR1 SGHRS, CDR2 YFSETQ. CDR3 size: 14 residues. V was clipped by 1 base and J by 1 base, with 8 bases between them. The CDR3 DNA sequence: TGCGCCAGCAGCTTGTATCAGGGTAACTATGGCTACACCTTC. Translation: CASSLYQGNYGYTF.

The V call is TRBV10-3, the J call TRBJ2-1; 10 nucleotides align to TRBD2. CDR1 and CDR2 (germline): ENHRY, SYGVKD. The CDR3 extends over 15 amino acids. Trimming cost V 4 bases and J 5 bases; bases outside gene matches: 5. For the CDR3, the DNA is TGTGCCATCAGTGCTCTAGCGGGAGCCCACAATGAGCAGTTCTTC. The encoded protein is CAISALAGAHNEQFF.

This clonotype came up many times. Written as DNA, the CDR3 is TGTGCCAGCAGTCTACCGGGACAGGGGTACGAGCAGTACTTC. It is translated as CASSLPGQGYEQYF. The chain employs TRBV25-1 and TRBJ2-7; 10 bases fit TRBD1. Germline CDR1 MGHDK, CDR2 SYGVNS. The CDR3 has 14 residues. V lost 5 bases and J lost 4; bases outside the gene matches: 5.

This chain connects TRBV14 to TRBJ2-5, with 8 bases matching TRBD2. V shed 5 bases and J 7 bases; nucleotides not matched to a gene: 9. Germline lookup yields CDR1 SGHDN and CDR2 FVKESK. The length of the CDR3 is 14 residues. The CDR3 protein is CASSIQARGGTQYF. The CDR3, as DNA: TGTGCCAGCAGCATACAAGCTCGGGGGGGGACCCAGTACTTC.

The chain is built from TRBV5-1 and TRBJ2-1; 10 positions match TRBD1. The CDR3 length is 15 residues. Germline V gives CDR1 SGHRS, CDR2 YFSETQ. With 4 bases clipped from V and 5 bases from J, the junction kept 6 bases outside the gene matches. The CDR3 sequence is CASSPLGQGNNEQFF. The CDR3 nucleotides read TGCGCCAGCAGCCCCCTGGGACAGGGGAACAATGAGCAGTTCTTC. Together with reference TRBV5-1 and TRBJ2-1, the CDR3 gives the full variable domain: KAGVTQTPRYLIKTRGQQVTLSCSPISGHRSVSWYQQTPGQGLQFLFEYFSETQRNKGNFPGRFSGRQFSNSRSEMNVSTLELGDSALYLCASSPLGQGNNEQFFGPGTRLTVL.

The chain uses TRBV6-1 and TRBJ1-1; D unresolved. Between the trimmed V and J ends, which lost 5 bases and 4 bases, there was a span of 11 bases. The CDR3 has 13 amino acids. CDR1 and CDR2 from the germline V gene are MNHNS and SASEGT. The CDR3 protein is CASSKGVGTEAFF. In DNA form, the CDR3 reads TGTGCCAGCAGTAAAGGTGTGGGCACTGAAGCTTTCTTT.

The V gene is TRBV19, the J gene TRBJ1-1; D may be TRBD1 (5 bases). Trimming left V 5 bases short and J 1 base short, with 17 bases between. The germline gives CDR1 LNHDA, CDR2 SQIVND (reference sequence). The CDR3 runs to 16 residues. The CDR3 loop is CASSRPSDTRNTEAFF. The CDR3 coding sequence is TGTGCCAGTAGTCGACCCTCGGACACTCGGAACACTGAAGCTTTCTTT.

The chain employs TRBV11-2 and TRBJ2-3, with 10 nucleotides matching TRBD1. CDR3 length: 14 residues. From germline, CDR1 is SGHAT and CDR2 FQNNGV. Losses at the gene ends were 6 bases for V and 6 bases for J; bases not matched to a gene: 6. The CDR3 is CASSPGTGVDTQYF. The CDR3 nucleotides read TGTGCCAGCAGTCCCGGGACAGGGGTTGATACGCAGTATTTT.